This T cell receptor (beta chain) was sequenced during a study of control samples from healthy donors and cancer patients. V was trimmed by 5 bases and J by 7 bases, leaving 18 bases between them. The CDR3 runs 14 residues. From germline, CDR1 is LNHDA and CDR2 SQIVND (reference sequence). The repertoire was sequenced with immunoSEQ multiplex PCR; TCRdb's copy has only in-frame clones and lacks some. The sample lists 60,000 to 65,000 clones; 85% were seen once. The TCR sequence derives from a man aged 35-49 years in good health. This chain uses TRBV19 with TRBJ2-7; the D is unclear. The sample taken for sequencing was blood. CDR3 nucleotides: TGTGCCAGTAGTCCAACCGGGCTCCCTGAAGAGCAGTACTTC. Translated: CASSPTGLPEEQYF.